These T cell receptor beta chains were read from a single sample in a study of blood T cell repertoires in COVID-19. Libraries were prepared by immunoSEQ multiplex PCR; TCRdb keeps only in-frame clonotypes and omits some of them. The sample consists of about 130,000 clones, around 88% of them appearing once. Sequenced sample: peripheral blood. These receptor sequences come from a man aged 50 to 60 with active or convalescent COVID-19. Each CDR3 is given with its conserved first and last residue. The D gene is left open where the match is weak. Not every row has a clone size; where given, it reads once, few, many or a size class.

v_call	d_call	j_call	clone_size	cdr3_nt	cdr3_aa
TRBV6-6	NA	TRBJ1-3	NA	TGTGCCAGCAGCCAGGACAGCTCTGGAAACACCATATATTTT	CASSQDSSGNTIYF
TRBV30	TRBD1	TRBJ2-7	few	TGTGCCTGGAGAAAACCCCAGGGGGCAACCTACGAGCAGTACTTC	CAWRKPQGATYEQYF
TRBV19	TRBD1	TRBJ2-5	NA	TGTGCCAGTAGCACAGGGGTGGGGGACCAAGAGACCCAGTACTTC	CASSTGVGDQETQYF
TRBV4-1	NA	TRBJ2-5	NA	TGCGCCAGCAGCCAACGCAAAATGGACAGACAATTCCAAGAGACCCAGTACTTC	CASSQRKMDRQFQETQYF
TRBV27	TRBD1	TRBJ1-2	NA	TGTGCCAGCAGTCAGACAGGGAACTATGGCTACACCTTC	CASSQTGNYGYTF
TRBV2	NA	TRBJ1-1	NA	TGTGCCAGCAGTGAAGTCAGGGGATGGACTGAAGCTTTCTTT	CASSEVRGWTEAFF
TRBV18	NA	TRBJ2-1	NA	TGTGCCAGCTCATCGACTAGGGACAATGAGCAGTTCTTC	CASSSTRDNEQFF
TRBV19	TRBD1	TRBJ1-4	NA	TGTGCCAGTAGCCCGAACAGGGGGGAAAATGAAAAACTGTTTTTT	CASSPNRGENEKLFF
TRBV10-1	TRBD1	TRBJ2-7	NA	TGCGCCAGCAGTGATGGTTGGCTCCGGGACAGACCCTACGAGCAGTACTTC	CASSDGWLRDRPYEQYF
TRBV2	TRBD2	TRBJ2-3	few	TGTGCCAGCAGTGAAGCGGGGGAGGGGCCAGATACGCAGTATTTT	CASSEAGEGPDTQYF
TRBV7-5	NA	TRBJ1-5	NA	TGTGCCAGAAGCCTAGTCCAAAGGGACAGCCTAAAGGGCAATCAGCCCCAGCATTTT	CARSLVQRDSLKGNQPQHF
TRBV11-2	TRBD2	TRBJ2-4	NA	TGTGCCAGCAGCTTAGACGCGCGGGGGGTCATAAACATTCAGTACTTC	CASSLDARGVINIQYF
TRBV30	NA	TRBJ1-1	NA	TGTGCCTGGAGTGGTGGCAGGTCATCAGCCACTGAAGCTTTCTTT	CAWSGGRSSATEAFF
TRBV9	NA	TRBJ2-7	NA	TGTGCCAGCAGCGTAGCGTCACAATCCTACGAGCAGTACTTC	CASSVASQSYEQYF
TRBV18	TRBD1	TRBJ1-5	NA	TGTGCCAGCTCACCACGACGTACAGGGGATAATCAGCCCCAGCATTTT	CASSPRRTGDNQPQHF
TRBV4-1	NA	TRBJ1-5	few	TGCGCCAGCAGCCCTAACGCCAGGGCAAATCAGCCCCAGCATTTT	CASSPNARANQPQHF
TRBV9	TRBD1	TRBJ1-5	once	TGTGCCAGCAGCGCTACAGGGGGAAATCAGCCCCAGCATTTT	CASSATGGNQPQHF
TRBV7-9	NA	TRBJ1-1	NA	TGTGCCAGCAGCTTGCAGGGGTCGAACACTGAAGCTTTCTTT	CASSLQGSNTEAFF
TRBV21-1	NA	TRBJ2-2	once	TGTGCCAGCAGCCGTCCGAGGGAAACTACGAACACCGGGGAGCTGTTTTTT	CASSRPRETTNTGELFF
TRBV25-1	TRBD2	TRBJ2-7	NA	TGTGCCAGCAGTGAATCCCTCGGGAGGGACGAGCAGTACTTC	CASSESLGRDEQYF
TRBV28	TRBD1	TRBJ2-7	NA	TGTGCCAGCAGTTTTCTCGGGACAGGCTCCTACGAGCAGTACTTC	CASSFLGTGSYEQYF
TRBV3-1/TRBV3-2	NA	TRBJ1-6	NA	TGTGCCAGCAGCCCCCTTCGACAGGATTCACCCCTCCACTTT	CASSPLRQDSPLHF
TRBV18	NA	TRBJ2-7	NA	TGTGCCAGCTCAGCGACAGTGCCTGAGCAGTACTTC	CASSATVPEQYF
TRBV6-2/TRBV6-3	TRBD1	TRBJ1-3	NA	TGTGCCAGCAGTTCCGGGACAGCCAACTCTGGAAACACCATATATTTT	CASSSGTANSGNTIYF
TRBV10-3	TRBD1	TRBJ1-6	NA	TGTGCCATCAGTGAGGCGGGACAGGCCAATAATTCACCCCTCCACTTT	CAISEAGQANNSPLHF
TRBV7-2	TRBD1	TRBJ2-7	NA	TGTGCCAGCAGCCCGACAGGGGGCCCCTACGAGCAGTACTTC	CASSPTGGPYEQYF
TRBV28	NA	TRBJ2-6	NA	TGTGCCAGCAGTTCCCCAGGGGCTGGGGCCAACGTCCTGACTTTC	CASSSPGAGANVLTF
TRBV5-1	NA	TRBJ2-1	NA	TGCGCCAGCAGCACCACAGGGCAGTATGAGCAGTTCTTC	CASSTTGQYEQFF
TRBV3-1/TRBV3-2	NA	TRBJ1-6	NA	TGTGCCAGCAGCCAAGGGCCAGTAAATTCACCCCTCCACTTT	CASSQGPVNSPLHF
TRBV30	TRBD2	TRBJ2-6	once	TGTGCCTGGAGTAGGGAGCGGGGTCGGGCTGGGGCCAACGTCCTGACTTTC	CAWSRERGRAGANVLTF
TRBV30	NA	TRBJ2-7	NA	TGTGCCTGGACACAGGCCTACGAGCAGTACTTC	CAWTQAYEQYF
TRBV27	NA	TRBJ2-3	few	TGTGCCAGCAGTTTGGGCAGGGAGGCAGATACGCAGTATTTT	CASSLGREADTQYF
TRBV28	TRBD1	TRBJ1-4	once	TGTGCCAGCAGTAAACAGGGGATTCGGGAAAAACTGTTTTTT	CASSKQGIREKLFF
TRBV29-1	TRBD2	TRBJ2-1	NA	TGCAGCGTCGGGAGCGGGGGGGCTTTTGGTGAGCAGTTCTTC	CSVGSGGAFGEQFF
TRBV7-8	TRBD1	TRBJ1-5	NA	TGTGCCAGCACCCCAGGGGACAGGGGAGTTAGAAGCAATCAGCCCCAGCATTTT	CASTPGDRGVRSNQPQHF